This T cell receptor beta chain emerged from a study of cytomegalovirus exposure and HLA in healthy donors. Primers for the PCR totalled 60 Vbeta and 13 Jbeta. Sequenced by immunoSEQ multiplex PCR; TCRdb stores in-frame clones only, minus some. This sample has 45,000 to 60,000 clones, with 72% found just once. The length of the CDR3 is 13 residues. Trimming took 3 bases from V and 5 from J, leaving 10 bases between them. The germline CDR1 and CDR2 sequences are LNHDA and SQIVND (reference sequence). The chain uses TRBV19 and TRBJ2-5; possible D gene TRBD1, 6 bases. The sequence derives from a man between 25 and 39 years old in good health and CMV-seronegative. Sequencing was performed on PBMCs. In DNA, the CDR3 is TGTGCCAGTAGTATTGGGGGCTGGGAGACCCAGTACTTC. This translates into CASSIGGWETQYF.